This T cell receptor (beta chain) originates from a study of blood T cells in healthy people across ages. Study summary: Capture by template switching was about one barcoded beta molecule per two T cells. Study observations and caveats: Researchers report that TCR beta diversity correlated strongly with naive T cell percentage.

Trimming cost V 4 bases and J 7 bases, with 11 bases left between them. This CDR3 is 12 amino acids long. Germline CDR1 SGHRS, CDR2 YFSETQ. For this clonotype: Its cognate antigen is unknown.

Those donating, healthy Caucasian individuals from Russia, were aged about 6 to 95. A J-beta primer mix and a sample-barcoded 5' primer were used in a second PCR of about 7 to 12 cycles. Every cDNA molecule carried a tag from a template-switch adaptor bearing 12 random nucleotides. TCRdb re-called the 5' RACE reads through MiXCR, storing one row per CDR3 protein. This sample yields about 1.7 million distinct CDR3 sequences, of which roughly 30% are seen a single time; roughly 8.2% belongs to the top ten. Sample: blood. The receptor comes from a woman aged 25 to 45 in good health. The chain links TRBV5-1 to TRBJ1-2, with D unresolved. The chain's CDR3 is CASSPTLGGYTF. In DNA, the CDR3 is TGCGCCAGCAGCCCCACCTTAGGTGGCTACACCTTC.